The entry below describes one T cell receptor (beta chain). The sample belongs to a study of T cells in tumors after PD-1 blockade. Sequenced by immunoSEQ multiplex PCR; TCRdb stores in-frame clones only, minus some. The data hold some 18,000 clones, with 81% observed a single time. V gave up 4 bases and J gave up 0 bases, with 15 bases separating them. Germline V gives CDR1 SQVTM, CDR2 ANQGSEA. The CDR3 consists of 16 residues. The origin of this receptor is a human donor with advanced basal cell or squamous cell carcinoma (not recorded which). The source was PBMCs, collected after anti-PD-1 therapy. The chain links TRBV29-1 to TRBJ1-4, with D perhaps TRBD1 (6 bases). CDR3 in amino acids: CSVALAGAPTNEKLFF. The CDR3 coding sequence is TGCAGCGTTGCTTTGGCAGGGGCACCAACTAATGAAAAACTGTTTTTT.